Below are 25 T cell receptor beta chains sequenced from a single sample in a study of blood T cell repertoires in COVID-19. Repertoires were generated with immunoSEQ multiplex PCR, while TCRdb's copy carries only in-frame clones and drops some. The sample includes around 45,000 clones, 55% to 75% of them seen just once. Material for sequencing was peripheral blood. The source of these receptors is an elderly man with acute or convalescent COVID-19.

In its sample, this clone was seen a few times. The V and J genes are TRBV5-1 and TRBJ2-3; 14 bases map to TRBD2. CDR1 and CDR2 from the germline V gene are SGHRS and YFSETQ. V shed 4 bases, J shed 2 bases, and the junction held 3 bases outside the gene matches. The CDR3 contains 16 residues. CDR3 bases: TGCGCCAGCAGCCGGACTAGCGGGAGGCCCACAGATACGCAGTATTTT. Encoded protein: CASSRTSGRPTDTQYF.

The chain employs TRBV5-1 and TRBJ2-1; no reliable D call. V lost 7 bases and J 0 bases, leaving 14 bases between the germline ends. CDR3 size: 15 residues. From germline, CDR1 is SGHRS and CDR2 YFSETQ. The CDR3 bases are TGCGCCAGCGGCCCCTACCGGAGCTCCTACAATGAGCAGTTCTTC. This sequence encodes CASGPYRSSYNEQFF.

The J gene is TRBJ1-4, the V gene TRBV9; D remains unclear. V lost 2 bases, J lost 4 bases, and 6 bases lay in between. The CDR3 totals 13 residues. CDR1 and CDR2 from the germline V gene are SGDLS and YYNGEE. The CDR3, as DNA: TGTGCCAGCAGCGTTGCGAGTAATGAAAAACTGTTTTTT. Encoded protein: CASSVASNEKLFF.

This clone was counted only a few times. The V call is TRBV7-2, the J call TRBJ1-1; possibly TRBD1 for D (5 bases). In germline, CDR1 is SGHTA, CDR2 FQGNSA. The CDR3 has 15 amino acids. The V end was cut by 2 bases, the J end by 5 bases, with 15 bases between. The chain's CDR3 is CASSLSPSGGTEAFF. The CDR3 coding sequence is TGTGCCAGCAGCTTATCTCCCTCGGGGGGGACTGAAGCTTTCTTT.

The rearrangement links TRBV19 to TRBJ1-3; D unclear. Per the germline V gene, CDR1 is LNHDA and CDR2 is SQIVND (reference sequence). Trimming shortened V by 10 bases and J by 0 bases, and 13 bases separated the two germline ends. The CDR3 sequence is 14 residues long. CDR3 loop: CAIKDGSSGNTIYF. The DNA of the CDR3 is TGTGCCATCAAGGACGGGAGCTCTGGAAACACCATATATTTT.

The gene calls are TRBV27 and TRBJ1-4; TRBD1 is a possible D gene (6 bases). With 4 bases removed from V and 6 bases from J, the gap between germline ends came to 12 bases. This CDR3 is 14 amino acids long. Looked up from germline, CDR1 is MNHEY and CDR2 is SMNVEV (reference sequence). The CDR3 protein is CASSWNRVDEKLFF. CDR3 DNA sequence: TGTGCCAGCAGTTGGAACAGGGTGGATGAAAAACTGTTTTTT. Using reference TRBV27 and TRBJ1-4 for the parts outside the CDR3, the full variable domain is EAQVTQNPRYLITVTGKKLTVTCSQNMNHEYMSWYRQDPGLGLRQIYYSMNVEVTDKGDVPEGYKVSRKEKRNFPLILESPSPNQTSLYFCASSWNRVDEKLFFGSGTQLSVL.

This clone was observed a few times. The chain carries TRBV6-2 or TRBV6-3 and TRBJ1-5, with TRBD1 matching 10 bases. V lost 6 bases to trimming and J lost 5 bases; unmatched junction nucleotides: 4. The CDR3 totals 14 residues. CDR1 is MNHEY and CDR2 is SVGEGT in the germline V gene. CDR3: CASSLTGGDQPQHF. Written as DNA, the CDR3 is TGTGCCAGCAGCTTGACAGGGGGCGATCAGCCCCAGCATTTT.

This chain connects TRBV21-1 to TRBJ2-2; TRBD1 is taken as the D call from the table, unchecked against the DNA. TRBV21-1 is a known pseudogene. The CDR3 spans 18 residues. The chain's CDR3 is CASTETTPGRGHTGELFF. The CDR3 DNA is TGTGCCAGCACAGAAACCACCCCAGGCAGGGGGCACACCGGGGAGCTGTTTTTT.

J is TRBJ2-5 and V is TRBV5-1; TRBD1 agrees at 9 bases. Germline loops: CDR1 SGHRS, CDR2 YFSETQ. Trimming took 0 bases from V and 4 from J; bases not matched to a gene: 4. This CDR3 comprises 15 residues. The CDR3 region is CASSLGTGGRETQYF. DNA of the CDR3: TGCGCCAGCAGCTTGGGAACAGGGGGCCGAGAGACCCAGTACTTC.

This clone came up a few times. J is TRBJ2-1 and V is TRBV27; 10 bases fit TRBD1. The CDR3 is 15 amino acids. The ends lost 4 bases at V and 6 bases at J; junction bases unmatched: 6. The germline V gene has CDR1 MNHEY and CDR2 SMNVEV (reference sequence). The CDR3 region has the DNA TGTGCCAGCAGTTCCGGACAGGGGGTAGGCAATGAGCAGTTCTTC. Protein: CASSSGQGVGNEQFF.

About this clone itself: The sample has other DNA sequences that encode this CDR3 too. V and J are TRBV19 and TRBJ1-1; D uncertain. With 3 bases removed from V and 2 bases from J, the gap between germline ends came to 7 bases. CDR3 size: 13 residues. The germline V gene encodes CDR1 LNHDA and CDR2 SQIVND (reference sequence). CDR3 region: CASSISVNTEAFF. Written as DNA, the CDR3 is TGTGCCAGTAGTATCTCCGTCAACACTGAAGCTTTCTTT. The full variable domain, rest sourced from reference TRBV19 and TRBJ1-1, is DGGITQSPKYLFRKEGQNVTLSCEQNLNHDAMYWYRQDPGQGLRLIYYSQIVNDFQKGDIAEGYSVSREKKESFPLTVTSAQKNPTAFYLCASSISVNTEAFFGQGTRLTVV.

The chain recombines TRBV7-8 with TRBJ1-2, with D possibly TRBD1 on 6 matching bases. The CDR3 consists of 18 residues. V was shortened by 1 base and J by 2 bases, with 20 bases between the two germline ends. The germline gives CDR1 SGHVS, CDR2 FQNEAQ. CDR3 sequence reads: CASSLETPDSQLNYGYTF. The DNA for the CDR3 is TGTGCCAGCAGCTTAGAAACCCCGGACAGCCAGCTGAACTATGGCTACACCTTC.

This rearrangement joins TRBV3-1 (or the pseudogene TRBV3-2) to TRBJ2-7; no clear D. CDR3 length equals 13 residues. Germline V gene sequence: CDR1 LGHDT, CDR2 YNNKEL (reference sequence). V lost 0 bases and J 2 bases, leaving 5 bases between the germline ends. The CDR3 coding sequence is TGTGCCAGCAGCCAAGATCCAGCCTACGAGCAGTACTTC. This encodes CASSQDPAYEQYF.

The rearrangement links TRBV7-9 to TRBJ1-1; TRBD1 is a possible D gene (5 bases). Germline loops: CDR1 SEHNR, CDR2 FQNEAQ (reference sequence). The CDR3 runs to 14 residues. V dropped 7 bases and J dropped 0 bases, with 12 bases sitting between them. CDR3 in DNA: TGTGCCAGCAACCCTCGGGGGATGAACACTGAAGCTTTCTTT. Translated, it gives CASNPRGMNTEAFF.

The genes are TRBV14 and TRBJ2-1; tentatively, D is TRBD1 (6 bases). CDR3 length: 20 residues. Trimming took 3 bases from V and 0 from J, leaving 24 bases between them. CDR1 and CDR2 (germline): SGHDN, FVKESK. The CDR3 loop reads CASSQGKWTDFLSSYNEQFF. The CDR3 DNA is TGTGCCAGCAGCCAGGGGAAATGGACAGATTTTTTGAGCTCCTACAATGAGCAGTTCTTC.

The V call is TRBV2, the J call TRBJ2-1, with TRBD2 matching 13 bases. V lost 4 bases to trimming and J lost 8 bases; unmatched junction nucleotides: 5. The germline V gene has CDR1 SNHLY and CDR2 FYNNEI. The CDR3 loop spans 15 amino acids. Here the CDR3 reads CASSVGLAGRDEQFF. CDR3 nucleotide sequence: TGTGCCAGCAGTGTGGGACTAGCGGGGAGAGATGAGCAGTTCTTC.

This chain connects TRBV5-1 to TRBJ2-5; 8 nucleotides match TRBD2. CDR3 size: 14 residues. Per germline, CDR1 SGHRS and CDR2 YFSETQ. V dropped 4 bases and J dropped 5; count of bases not matched to a gene: 7. The CDR3 protein is CASSEGLEGETQYF. The CDR3 DNA reads as TGCGCCAGCAGCGAGGGACTAGAAGGGGAGACCCAGTACTTC.

The V gene is TRBV18, the J gene TRBJ1-1; TRBD1 agrees at 8 bases. The V gene's germline CDR1 is KGHSH and CDR2 LQKENI. The V gene end was trimmed by 6 bases and the J gene end by 5 bases; junction bases not matched to a gene: 8. This CDR3 has 14 amino acids. The CDR3 loop is CASSPTRGLTEAFF. The CDR3 DNA reads TGTGCCAGCTCGCCCACCAGGGGGCTGACTGAAGCTTTCTTT.

The J gene is TRBJ2-5, the V gene TRBV3-1 (or the pseudogene TRBV3-2), with D possibly being TRBD1 (5 bases). The CDR3 has 15 residues. V dropped 1 base and J dropped 1 base, with 10 bases sitting between them. Germline CDR1 LGHDT, CDR2 YNNKEL (reference sequence). The CDR3 region has the DNA TGTGCCAGCAGCCAAGTAGGGGTCGTCCAAGAGACCCAGTACTTC. Its protein product is CASSQVGVVQETQYF.

The V gene is TRBV11-3, the J gene TRBJ2-1; 12 bases fit TRBD2. The trim removed 5 bases at V and 11 bases at J, leaving 10 bases unmatched. Germline CDR1 is SGHNT and CDR2 is YENEEA. CDR3 length: 15 amino acids. The CDR3 loop reads CASSIQLAGGPKQFF. The DNA of the CDR3 is TGTGCCAGCAGCATACAACTAGCGGGGGGCCCAAAGCAGTTCTTC.

The rearrangement uses TRBV21-1 and TRBJ2-3; the table names TRBD2, a call not compared with the DNA. TRBV21-1 is listed as a pseudogene. The CDR3 extends over 13 amino acids. This chain's CDR3 is CASPGEGTDTQYF. CDR3 DNA: TGTGCCAGCCCGGGGGAGGGCACAGATACGCAGTATTTT.

The rearrangement links TRBV11-3 to TRBJ2-1, with D possibly TRBD2 on 5 matching bases. Germline V gives CDR1 SGHNT, CDR2 YENEEA. Between the trimmed V and J ends, which lost 5 bases and 3 bases, there was a span of 11 bases. The CDR3 extends over 14 amino acids. This chain's CDR3 is CASSRLRDYNEQFF. The CDR3 DNA reads TGTGCCAGCAGCCGACTCCGGGACTACAATGAGCAGTTCTTC.

This clone has a handful of counts. The chain joins TRBV3-1 (or the pseudogene TRBV3-2) to TRBJ2-1; 8 nucleotides line up with TRBD2. CDR3 length: 16 amino acids. CDR1 LGHDT and CDR2 YNNKEL come from the germline V gene (reference sequence). V shed 5 bases and J 8 bases; nucleotides not matched to a gene: 14. DNA for the CDR3: TGTGCCAGCAGCTCAACAGTGCTAGCGGGCTATCATGAGCAGTTCTTC. Translating gives CASSSTVLAGYHEQFF.

The CDR3 here is CASSRAGATDTQYF. The CDR3 nucleotides read TGTGCCAGTAGTAGAGCGGGTGCCACAGATACGCAGTATTTT. The rearrangement links TRBV19 to TRBJ2-3, with D maybe TRBD2 (6 bases). Germline V gene sequence: CDR1 LNHDA, CDR2 SQIVND (reference sequence). This CDR3 is 14 amino acids long. The ends were cut back, 4 bases at V and 2 bases at J, with 10 bases in the middle.

Regarding this clone: The same CDR3 is also encoded by other DNA sequences in this sample. CDR3 sequence reads: CASSSLSSNQPQHF. The CDR3 bases are TGTGCCAGCAGCTCTCTCAGTAGCAATCAGCCCCAGCATTTT. The chain recombines TRBV7-2 with TRBJ1-5; no clear D gene. The CDR3 has 14 residues. V lost 4 bases, J lost 0 bases, and 7 bases lay in between. Germline CDR1 reads SGHTA; CDR2 reads FQGNSA.